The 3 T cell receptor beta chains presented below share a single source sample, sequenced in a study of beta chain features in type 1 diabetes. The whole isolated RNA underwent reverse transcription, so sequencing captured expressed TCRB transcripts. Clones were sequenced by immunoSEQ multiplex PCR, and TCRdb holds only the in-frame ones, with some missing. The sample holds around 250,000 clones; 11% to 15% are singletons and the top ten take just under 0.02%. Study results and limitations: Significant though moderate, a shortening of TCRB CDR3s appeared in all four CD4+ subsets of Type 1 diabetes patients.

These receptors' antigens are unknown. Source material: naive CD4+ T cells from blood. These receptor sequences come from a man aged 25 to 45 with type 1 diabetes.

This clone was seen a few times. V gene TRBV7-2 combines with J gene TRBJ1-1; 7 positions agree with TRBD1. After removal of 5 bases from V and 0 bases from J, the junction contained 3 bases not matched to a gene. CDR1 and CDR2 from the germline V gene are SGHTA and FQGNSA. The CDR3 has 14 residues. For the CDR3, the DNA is TGTGCCAGCAGCACACAGGGGCTGAACACTGAAGCTTTCTTT. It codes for CASSTQGLNTEAFF.

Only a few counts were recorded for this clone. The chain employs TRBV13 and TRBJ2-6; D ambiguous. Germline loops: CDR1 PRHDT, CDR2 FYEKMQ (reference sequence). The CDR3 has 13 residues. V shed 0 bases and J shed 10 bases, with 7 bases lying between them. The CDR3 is CASSLGLVNVLTF. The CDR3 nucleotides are TGTGCCAGCAGCTTAGGGCTAGTTAACGTCCTGACTTTC.

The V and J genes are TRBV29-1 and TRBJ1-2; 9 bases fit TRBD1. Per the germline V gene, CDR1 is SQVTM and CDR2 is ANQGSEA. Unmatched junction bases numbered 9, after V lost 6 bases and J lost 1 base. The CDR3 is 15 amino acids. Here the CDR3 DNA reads TGCAGCGTGGGACAGGGTTGGTCCTATAACTATGGCTACACCTTC. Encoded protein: CSVGQGWSYNYGYTF.